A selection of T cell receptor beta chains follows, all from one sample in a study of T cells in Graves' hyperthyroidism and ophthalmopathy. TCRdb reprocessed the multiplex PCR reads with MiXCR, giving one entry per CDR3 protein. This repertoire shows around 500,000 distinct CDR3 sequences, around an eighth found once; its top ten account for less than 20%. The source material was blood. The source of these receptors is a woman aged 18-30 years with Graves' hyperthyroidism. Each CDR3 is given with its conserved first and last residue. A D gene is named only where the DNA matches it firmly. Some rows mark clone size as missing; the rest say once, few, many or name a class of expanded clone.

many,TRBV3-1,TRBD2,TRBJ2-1,TGTGCCAGCAGCCAAGGAGTTTCAGGACTAGCGACCTACAATGAGCAGTTCTTC,CASSQGVSGLATYNEQFF
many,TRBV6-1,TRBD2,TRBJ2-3,TGTGCCAGCAGTGATGGACTAGCGGGGGGAACCTATTCAGATACGCAGTATTTT,CASSDGLAGGTYSDTQYF
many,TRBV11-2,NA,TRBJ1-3,TGTGCCAGCAGCTTAAACCCTGGGGGAAACACCATATATTTT,CASSLNPGGNTIYF
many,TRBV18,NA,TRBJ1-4,TGTGCCAGCTCACCAATGGGGCGCCGAGGGGAAAAACTGTTTTTT,CASSPMGRRGEKLFF
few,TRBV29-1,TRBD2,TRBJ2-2,TGCAGCGTTGAAAGGTTTAGCGGGAGGGACACCGGGGAGCTGTTTTTT,CSVERFSGRDTGELFF
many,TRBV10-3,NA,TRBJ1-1,TGTGCCATCAGTGAAGGGCGAAACCGCGGGGAAGCTTTCTTT,CAISEGRNRGEAFF
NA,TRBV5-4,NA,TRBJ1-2,TGTGCCAGCAGCTTGGGAGACAGACTCAACTATGGCTACACCTTC,CASSLGDRLNYGYTF
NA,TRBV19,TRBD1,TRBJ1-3,TGTGCCAGTGGACCCAGGGGGTACTCTGGAAACACCATATATTTT,CASGPRGYSGNTIYF
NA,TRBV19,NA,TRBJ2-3,TGTGCCAGTAGCCCGAGAGGTAGCGTAACAGATACGCAGTATTTT,CASSPRGSVTDTQYF
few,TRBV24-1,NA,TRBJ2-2,TGTGCCACCAGTGATTTTTGGGGGGCCGGGGAGCTGTTTTTT,CATSDFWGAGELFF
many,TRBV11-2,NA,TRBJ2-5,TGTGCCAGCAGCTTGGCGAGCTTCCAAGAGACCCAGTACTTC,CASSLASFQETQYF
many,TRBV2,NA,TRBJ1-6,TGTGCCAGCATTCTCGTCCGTAGGACCTTGGGTTCACCCCTCCACTTT,CASILVRRTLGSPLHF
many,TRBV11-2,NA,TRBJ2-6,TGTGCCAGCAGCTTATGGACAGCTGGGGCCAACGTCCTGACTTTC,CASSLWTAGANVLTF
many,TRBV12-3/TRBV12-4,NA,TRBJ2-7,TGTGCCAGCAGGGTCGGGACAAACCGACAGTACTTC,CASRVGTNRQYF
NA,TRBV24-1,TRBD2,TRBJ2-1,TGTGCCACCAGTGGTCGTAGCGGGAGTCACAATGAGCAGTTCTTC,CATSGRSGSHNEQFF
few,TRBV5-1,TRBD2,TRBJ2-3,TGCGCCAGCAGCACCTTTAGCGGGAGGGGCACAGATACGCAGTATTTT,CASSTFSGRGTDTQYF
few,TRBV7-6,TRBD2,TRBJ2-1,TGTGCCAGCACCTCTGCGGGAGGGCCTATGCATGAGCAGTTCTTC,CASTSAGGPMHEQFF
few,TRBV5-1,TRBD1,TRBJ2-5,TGCGCCAGCACCGGTGAAAGGGGGCGCGGAGAGACCCAGTACTTC,CASTGERGRGETQYF